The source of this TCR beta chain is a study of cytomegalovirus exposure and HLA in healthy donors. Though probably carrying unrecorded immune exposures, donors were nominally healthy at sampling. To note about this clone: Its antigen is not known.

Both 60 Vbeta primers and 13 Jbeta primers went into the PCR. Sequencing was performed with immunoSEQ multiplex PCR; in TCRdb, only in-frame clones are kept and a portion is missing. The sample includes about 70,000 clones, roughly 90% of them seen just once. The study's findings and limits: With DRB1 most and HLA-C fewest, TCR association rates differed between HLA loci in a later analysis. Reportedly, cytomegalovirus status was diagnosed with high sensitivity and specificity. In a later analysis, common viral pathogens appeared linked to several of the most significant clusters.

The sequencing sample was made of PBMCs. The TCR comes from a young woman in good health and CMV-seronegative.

CDR3 DNA: TGCGCCAGCAGCTCCCCCGGGACATCCTACGAGCAGTACTTC. The encoded protein is CASSSPGTSYEQYF. V usage is TRBV5-1 and J usage is TRBJ2-7, with D perhaps matching TRBD1 (6 bases). Germline V gene data show CDR1 as SGHRS and CDR2 as YFSETQ. The length of the CDR3 is 14 residues. V lost 3 bases and J 1 base, leaving 11 bases between the germline ends.